The clone carrying this T cell receptor (beta chain) turned up a few times. Its antigen remains unknown. These data come from a study of T cell repertoires in cytomegalovirus infection. TCRdb reprocessed the reads with MiXCR, giving one entry per CDR3 protein. The table includes 150,000 to 200,000 distinct CDR3 sequences, 28% detected once. Study-level results: Within the response measured ex vivo, HLA-C-restricted CMV-specific TCR beta clonotypes were dominant.

CDR1 and CDR2 from the germline V gene are WNHNN and SYGVQD (reference sequence). The CDR3 extends over 15 amino acids. Trimming left V 5 bases short and J 5 bases short, with 16 bases between. The sequenced sample consisted of PBMCs. This chain links TRBV10-1 with TRBJ2-1; D is tentatively TRBD1 or TRBD2 (6 bases each). The receptor was derived from a human donor in good health (CMV status not recorded). Some clones in this sample may be carry-over from other donors' samples. CDR3 in DNA: TGCGCCAGCAGTAGAGTCGGGGGCGCGGACAATGAGCAGTTCTTC. This translates into CASSRVGGADNEQFF.